This is a list of T cell receptor beta chains from one sample in a study of blood T cell repertoires in COVID-19. Repertoires were generated with immunoSEQ multiplex PCR, while TCRdb's copy carries only in-frame clones and drops some. The repertoire includes under 200,000 clones, just under 90% of them detected once, and 10% sits in the top ten. Sequences were obtained from peripheral blood. All receptors derive from a woman in her 70s with COVID-19, enrolled during active disease. The CDR3 runs from the conserved cysteine through the conserved F or W. D genes are given only for firm matches. The listing skips clone size in some rows; elsewhere it reads once, few, many or a size class.

V	size	D	J	CDR3	DNA
TRBV28	NA	NA	TRBJ1-6	CASSITEGNNSPLHF	TGTGCCAGCAGTATTACAGAGGGCAATAATTCACCCCTCCACTTT
TRBV13	NA	TRBD1	TRBJ1-4	CASSRRDRQNEKLFF	TGTGCCAGCAGCCGAAGGGACAGACAAAATGAAAAACTGTTTTTT
TRBV2	NA	NA	TRBJ2-7	CASSATGPSYEQYF	TGTGCCAGCAGTGCAACAGGGCCGTCCTACGAGCAGTACTTC
TRBV28	NA	TRBD2	TRBJ2-3	CASSPGRGSTDTQYF	TGTGCCAGCTCCCCCGGGCGGGGGAGCACAGATACGCAGTATTTT
TRBV4-2	NA	TRBD1	TRBJ2-7	CASSPTDRESYEQYF	TGTGCCAGCAGCCCTACGGACAGGGAATCCTACGAGCAGTACTTC
TRBV7-9	NA	TRBD1	TRBJ1-2	CASSWRGTGTNYGYTF	TGTGCCAGCAGTTGGAGAGGGACAGGGACTAACTATGGCTACACCTTC
TRBV10-3	NA	TRBD2	TRBJ2-7	CAISERLAGTLYEQYF	TGTGCCATCAGTGAGCGACTAGCGGGGACTCTCTACGAGCAGTACTTC
TRBV5-4	NA	TRBD2	TRBJ2-7	CASSSRTSLPYEQYF	TGTGCCAGCAGCTCAAGGACTAGTCTCCCCTACGAGCAGTACTTC
TRBV29-1	NA	NA	TRBJ2-1	CSVIRGYNEQFF	TGCAGCGTTATAAGGGGGTACAATGAGCAGTTCTTC
TRBV7-2	NA	NA	TRBJ1-4	CASTDRVNEKLFF	TGTGCCAGCACGGACAGAGTTAATGAAAAACTGTTTTTT
TRBV5-1	NA	TRBD2	TRBJ2-2	CASSLAAGLASTGELFF	TGCGCCAGCAGCTTGGCCGCGGGACTAGCGAGCACCGGGGAGCTGTTTTTT
TRBV7-9	NA	NA	TRBJ2-7	CASSPEGPSFYEQYF	TGTGCCAGCAGCCCAGAGGGTCCGTCGTTCTACGAGCAGTACTTC
TRBV2	NA	NA	TRBJ2-2	CASSERNTGELFF	TGTGCCAGCAGCGAGAGGAACACCGGGGAGCTGTTTTTT
TRBV28	NA	NA	TRBJ2-3	CAVGGVSTDTQYF	TGTGCGGTCGGCGGGGTGAGCACAGATACGCAGTATTTT
TRBV5-5	NA	TRBD1	TRBJ2-7	CASSPGRTGGTYEQYF	TGTGCCAGCAGCCCCGGGAGAACAGGGGGCACCTACGAGCAGTACTTC
TRBV3-1/TRBV3-2	NA	NA	TRBJ1-4	CASSQVRVREKLFF	TGTGCCAGCAGCCAAGTACGGGTCCGGGAAAAACTGTTTTTT
TRBV18	NA	NA	TRBJ1-3	CASSPPRRDSGNTIYF	TGTGCCAGCTCACCACCCCGCCGGGACTCTGGAAACACCATATATTTT
TRBV5-1	NA	TRBD2	TRBJ2-5	CASSLMGLAVQETQYF	TGCGCCAGCAGCTTGATGGGACTAGCGGTCCAAGAGACCCAGTACTTC
TRBV29-1	NA	NA	TRBJ1-1	CSVGSQNSNTEAFF	TGCAGCGTTGGATCTCAAAACTCGAACACTGAAGCTTTCTTT
TRBV3-1/TRBV3-2	NA	NA	TRBJ1-1	CASSQDPGGNTEAFF	TGTGCCAGCAGCCAAGATCCGGGGGGGAACACTGAAGCTTTCTTT
TRBV6-5	NA	TRBD1	TRBJ1-6	CASSLGQGDNSPLHF	TGTGCCAGCAGTTTGGGACAGGGAGATAATTCACCCCTCCACTTT
TRBV2	NA	TRBD1	TRBJ2-2	CASRTGTVNTGELFF	TGTGCCAGCAGGACCGGGACAGTTAACACCGGGGAGCTGTTTTTT
TRBV24-1	few	NA	TRBJ2-7	CATSDPHAGHEQYF	TGTGCCACCAGTGACCCCCACGCAGGGCACGAGCAGTACTTC
TRBV6-4	NA	NA	TRBJ2-2	CASSEDRSAGELFF	TGTGCCAGCAGTGAAGACAGGTCCGCCGGGGAGCTGTTTTTT
TRBV6-1	NA	NA	TRBJ1-6	CASSESGGYNSPLHF	TGTGCCAGCAGTGAATCAGGAGGCTATAATTCACCCCTCCACTTT
TRBV6-6	NA	TRBD1	TRBJ1-3	CASSQQGAGNTIYF	TGTGCCAGCAGCCAACAGGGGGCCGGAAACACCATATATTTT
TRBV4-2	NA	TRBD1	TRBJ1-1	CASSQADRQNTEAFF	TGTGCCAGCAGCCAAGCGGACAGGCAGAACACTGAAGCTTTCTTT
TRBV30	NA	TRBD1	TRBJ1-1	CAWRSGGSDTEAFF	TGTGCCTGGAGATCAGGGGGCTCGGACACTGAAGCTTTCTTT
TRBV11-2	NA	NA	TRBJ1-4	CASSLLRTNEKLFF	TGTGCCAGCAGCTTACTCCGAACTAATGAAAAACTGTTTTTT
TRBV11-1	NA	NA	TRBJ2-7	CASSPRVFHEQYF	TGTGCCAGCAGCCCCCGGGTCTTCCACGAGCAGTACTTC
TRBV4-1	NA	TRBD1	TRBJ1-6	CASSQVQGVYNSPLHF	TGCGCCAGCAGCCAAGTACAGGGGGTCTATAATTCACCCCTCCACTTT